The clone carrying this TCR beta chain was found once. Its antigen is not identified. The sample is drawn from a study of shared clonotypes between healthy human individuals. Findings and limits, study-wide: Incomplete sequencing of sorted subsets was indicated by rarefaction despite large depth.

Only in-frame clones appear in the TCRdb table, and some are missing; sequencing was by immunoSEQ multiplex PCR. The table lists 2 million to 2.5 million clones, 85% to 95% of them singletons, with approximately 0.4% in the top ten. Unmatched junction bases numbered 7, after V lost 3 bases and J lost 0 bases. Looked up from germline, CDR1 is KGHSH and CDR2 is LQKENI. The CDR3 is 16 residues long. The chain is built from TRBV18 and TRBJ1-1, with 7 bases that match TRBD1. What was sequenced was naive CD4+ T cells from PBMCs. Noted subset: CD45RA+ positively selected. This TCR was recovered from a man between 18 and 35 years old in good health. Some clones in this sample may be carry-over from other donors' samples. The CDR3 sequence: CASSPPGQRMNTEAFF. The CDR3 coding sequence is TGTGCCAGCTCACCGCCGGGACAGCGAATGAACACTGAAGCTTTCTTT.